This TCR beta chain was captured by sequencing in a study of Tregs in tolerant kidney transplant recipients. Study-level findings and limits: Activated donor B cell expansion appeared to reveal the most relevant donor-specific TCRbeta repertoire. No direct test of biological reproducibility was done here. Few patients were studied, so findings need validation in larger groups.

A word on this clone: Its antigen is as yet unknown.

The CDR3 runs 13 residues. V lost 4 bases and J 7 bases, leaving 12 bases between the germline ends. CDR1 SGHRS and CDR2 YFSETQ come from the germline V gene. Clones were sequenced by immunoSEQ multiplex PCR, and TCRdb holds only the in-frame ones, with some missing. The table shows roughly 250,000 clones, with about four fifths occurring only once. Unstimulated regulatory T cells (CD4+CD25+CD127-), CD4+CD25- non-regulatory cells, CD4 and CD8 cells were FACS-sorted from thawed PBMCs. This TCR was recovered from a human donor in good health. The rearrangement uses TRBV5-1 and TRBJ1-5; unclear D gene. Sequenced: CD4+ T cells from blood. The CDR3 here is CASSRTGGQPQHF. Written as DNA, the CDR3 is TGCGCCAGCAGCAGGACGGGCGGCCAGCCCCAGCATTTT.